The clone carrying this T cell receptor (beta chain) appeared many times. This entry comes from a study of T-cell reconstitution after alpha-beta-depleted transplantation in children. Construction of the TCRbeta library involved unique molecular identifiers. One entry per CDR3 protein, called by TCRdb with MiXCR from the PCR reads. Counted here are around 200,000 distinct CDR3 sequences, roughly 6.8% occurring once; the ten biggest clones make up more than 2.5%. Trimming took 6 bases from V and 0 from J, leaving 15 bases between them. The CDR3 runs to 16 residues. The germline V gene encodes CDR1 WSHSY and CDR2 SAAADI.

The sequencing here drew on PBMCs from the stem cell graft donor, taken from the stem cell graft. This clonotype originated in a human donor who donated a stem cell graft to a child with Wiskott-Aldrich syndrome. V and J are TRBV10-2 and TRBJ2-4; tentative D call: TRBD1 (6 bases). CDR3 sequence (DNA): TGCGCCAGCAGCCCTGGACAGCTACTAGCCAAAAACATTCAGTACTTC. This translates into CASSPGQLLAKNIQYF.